This passage covers 15 T cell receptor beta chains from one sample sequenced in a study of CD8+CD57+ T cells in acquired aplastic anemia. Genomic DNA served as template for TCR beta VDJ and CDR3 profiling. Using its own MiXCR run on the reads, TCRdb lists one record per CDR3 protein. The data hold approximately 260,000 distinct CDR3 sequences, with less than 85% observed a single time. Patients who underwent sequencing had shown CD8+CD57+ cell expansion by flow cytometry. The source material was sorted CD4+, CD8+, or CD8+CD57+ T cells (not recorded which) from PBMCs. The receptors derive from a human donor with aplastic anemia.

This clonotype occurred once. One end of the junction varies from germline; a read error may be responsible. The rearrangement links TRBV7-2 to TRBJ2-3; unclear D gene. CDR3 length: 14 amino acids. Germline V CDR1 and CDR2: SGHTA, FQGNSA. The CDR3 DNA reads TGTGCCAGCAGCTTTCATGCAGGTGGCAATACCCAGTATTTT. It encodes CASSFHAGGNTQYF.

As to this clonotype: One junction end does not reproduce the germline sequence, and a read error may be involved. The V and J genes are TRBV7-9 and TRBJ2-3; D might be TRBD2 (5 bases). There are 14 residues in the CDR3. Germline CDR1 SEHNR, CDR2 FQNEAQ (reference sequence). CDR3 protein: CASSLARSRDTHEF. The CDR3 DNA is TGTGCCAGCAGCTTAGCGAGAAGTCGGGATACGCATGAGTTT.

Of note for this clonotype: This is likely a read error, given that the CDR3 carries no conserved phenylalanine or tryptophan at its end. It is unclear where the CDR3 begins or ends on the DNA, so no DNA is shown, and the CDR3 is as TCRdb lists it. The chain recombines TRBV2 with TRBJ1-2; TRBD1, the table's D call, was not compared with the DNA. The CDR3 sequence runs 16 residues, both termini included. Germline loops: CDR1 SNHLY, CDR2 FYNNEI. The CDR3 sequence: CASSDGGIGEKYFDPC.

The table lists this clonotype with a few counts. A much larger clone lies one base from this, so it may be a read error. This chain connects TRBV6-1 to TRBJ1-2, with a weak D call TRBD1 (5 bases). This CDR3 region has 13 residues. Germline CDR1 and CDR2: MNHNS and SASEGT. CDR3 sequence reads: CARSDEGPSGYTF. CDR3 nucleotides: TGTGCCAGAAGTGACGAGGGACCGTCAGGCTACACCTTC.

Comment on this clonotype: Sequence at one end of the junction differs from germline and may be a read error. The rearrangement links TRBV7-8 to TRBJ2-5; TRBD2 aligns across 9 bases. Germline values: CDR1 SGHVS, CDR2 FQNEAQ. This CDR3 spans 14 amino acids. Written as DNA, the CDR3 is TGTGCCAGCAGCTTGGGTAGCGGGAGCGAGGATACGCAGTTC. Protein: CASSLGSGSEDTQF.

As concerns this clonotype: This likely comes from a read error, as the CDR3 has no conserved phenylalanine or tryptophan at its end. The limits of the CDR3 on the DNA are not certain, so only TCRdb's listed CDR3 is given. The CDR3 loop is CASSLAGRPDTYY. The V and J genes are TRBV7-8 and TRBJ2-3. CDR1 and CDR2 (germline): SGHVS, FQNEAQ. The CDR3 length equals 13 residues, ends included.

V is TRBV7-8 and J is TRBJ1-2, with TRBD1 matching 9 bases. There are 16 residues in the CDR3. Germline assignment: CDR1 SGHVS and CDR2 FQNEAQ. J was trimmed by 6 bases and V by 2 bases; bases with no gene match: 10. The CDR3 nucleotides read TGTGCCAGCAGCTTACGGGACAGGGCTAAGAGCAATGGCTACACCTTC. Protein: CASSLRDRAKSNGYTF.

The chain carries TRBV9 and TRBJ2-5, with a weak D call TRBD2 (6 bases). Trimming left V 3 bases short and J 12 bases short, with 21 bases between. CDR1 is SGDLS and CDR2 is YYNGEE in the germline V gene. CDR3 length equals 14 residues. For the CDR3, the DNA is TGTGCCAGCAGCGGAGGAGCGGGTCAAACCGCGGAGTACTTC. Protein sequence: CASSGGAGQTAEYF.

The genes are TRBV7-8 and TRBJ1-1; D is undetermined. The V and J ends lost 3 bases and 14 bases respectively, with 25 bases between them. The CDR3 is 15 amino acids. Looked up from germline, CDR1 is SGHVS and CDR2 is FQNEAQ. CDR3 residues: CASSFHLDGNAQSFF. Here the CDR3 DNA reads TGTGCCAGCAGCTTTCATCTGGACGGGAACGCTCAATCCTTCTTT.

This chain links TRBV6-4 with TRBJ1-2, with 9 nucleotides matching TRBD1. Germline V gene sequence: CDR1 MRHNA, CDR2 SNTAGT. The CDR3 has 17 amino acids. J lost 8 bases, V lost 2 bases, and 15 bases had no gene match. The CDR3 loop is CASSDQSVPGQGSGYTF. CDR3 in DNA: TGTGCCAGCAGTGACCAAAGCGTCCCGGGACAGGGCTCGGGCTACACCTTC.

The gene calls are TRBV2 and TRBJ2-5; a possible D gene is TRBD1 (5 bases). The end of the DNA fits TRBJ1-5 better, so the J call may be wrong. Germline CDR1 SNHLY, CDR2 FYNNEI. The CDR3 extends over 14 amino acids. In DNA form, the CDR3 reads TGTGCCACCAGCAGGGCCTATAGGCATCAGCCCCAGCATTTT. This encodes CATSRAYRHQPQHF.

This clonotype was counted ten times or more. Since no conserved phenylalanine or tryptophan closes the CDR3, a read error is the likely cause. The DNA is omitted, as the CDR3 cannot be located on it reliably, and the CDR3 follows TCRdb's listing. The rearrangement uses TRBV2 and TRBJ2-1; the table's D call, TRBD1, was not checked against the DNA. Germline loops: CDR1 SNHLY, CDR2 FYNNEI. The CDR3 is 16 amino acids in total, end residues counted. The CDR3 is CASGDGGTDTQDFDPG.

As DNA, the CDR3 is TGTGCCAGTACCACGGCAGGGGGCGCGAGTAATTCACCCCTCCACTTT. Its translation: CASTTAGGASNSPLHF. The chain carries TRBV19 and TRBJ1-6, with 8 nucleotides matching TRBD1. Trimming cost V 7 bases and J 6 bases; bases outside gene matches: 11. This CDR3 is built from 16 residues. CDR1 and CDR2 from the germline V gene are LNHDA and SQIVND (reference sequence).

A single count supports this clonotype. It is likely a read error, because the conserved phenylalanine at the end of the CDR3 is missing. Because the CDR3's place on the DNA is in doubt, the DNA is left out and the CDR3 is given as listed by TCRdb. The chain recombines TRBV9 with TRBJ2-1; the table's D call, TRBD1, has no DNA check behind it. Counting both end residues, the CDR3 totals 13 amino acids. Germline V lookup: CDR1 SGDLS, CDR2 YYNGEE. The CDR3 region is CASSEGGTGVNTI.

Remarks on this clonotype: One end of the junction fails to match germline, which may point to a read error. The chain employs TRBV10-1 and TRBJ2-5; D possibly corresponds to TRBD1 (5 bases). Germline CDR1 WNHNN, CDR2 SYGVQD (reference sequence). This CDR3 spans 14 amino acids. This CDR3 reads CASSYAQGPDTQYF. The DNA of the CDR3 is TGTGCCAGCAGCTACGCGCAGGGTCCCGATACGCAGTACTTT.